A selection of T cell receptor beta chains follows, all from one sample in a study of blood T cell repertoires in COVID-19. Profiled with immunoSEQ multiplex PCR; TCRdb holds only in-frame clones, not every one. The table includes roughly 56,000 clones, 65% to 90% detected once. The sample comprised peripheral blood. The origin of the receptors is a human donor in a cohort sampled during active COVID-19. Each CDR3 is given with its conserved first and last residue. Each record gives: clone size, V gene, J gene, D gene, CDR3 protein, CDR3 DNA. D genes are given only for firm matches. Clone size appears in some rows only: once, few, many, or a class for an expanded clone.

clone_size: .
v_call: TRBV5-1
j_call: TRBJ2-7
d_call: TRBD2
cdr3_aa: CASAGTSGGYEQYF
cdr3_nt: TGCGCCAGCGCTGGGACTAGCGGGGGGTACGAGCAGTACTTC

clone_size: once
v_call: TRBV2
j_call: TRBJ2-7
d_call: TRBD2
cdr3_aa: CASSALAARGEQYF
cdr3_nt: TGTGCCAGCAGCGCGCTAGCGGCCCGGGGAGAGCAGTACTTC

clone_size: .
v_call: TRBV25-1
j_call: TRBJ1-1
d_call: TRBD1
cdr3_aa: CASSNRQGLVEAFF
cdr3_nt: TGTGCCAGCAGTAACAGACAGGGGCTGGTGGAAGCTTTCTTT

clone_size: once
v_call: TRBV6-2/TRBV6-3
j_call: TRBJ2-3
d_call: .
cdr3_aa: CASSYGTTSTDTQYF
cdr3_nt: TGTGCCAGCAGTTACGGGACAACTAGCACAGATACGCAGTATTTT

clone_size: .
v_call: TRBV10-1
j_call: TRBJ2-7
d_call: .
cdr3_aa: CASSEGGAVTHEQYF
cdr3_nt: TGCGCCAGCAGTGAGGGGGGGGCGGTAACGCACGAGCAGTACTTC

clone_size: .
v_call: TRBV12-3/TRBV12-4
j_call: TRBJ1-3
d_call: .
cdr3_aa: CASTQGGNTIYF
cdr3_nt: TGTGCCAGTACCCAGGGAGGAAACACCATATATTTT

clone_size: .
v_call: TRBV28
j_call: TRBJ2-7
d_call: TRBD1
cdr3_aa: CASSSHWTGSLF
cdr3_nt: TGTGCCAGCAGTTCCCACTGGACAGGATCCCTTTTC

clone_size: .
v_call: TRBV2
j_call: TRBJ1-4
d_call: .
cdr3_aa: CASTIRRGIGNEKLFF
cdr3_nt: TGTGCCAGCACAATCAGAAGGGGCATCGGCAATGAAAAACTGTTTTTT

clone_size: .
v_call: TRBV19
j_call: TRBJ2-4
d_call: .
cdr3_aa: CASSPGASKNIQYF
cdr3_nt: TGTGCCAGTAGTCCAGGGGCCTCCAAAAACATTCAGTACTTC

clone_size: .
v_call: TRBV10-2
j_call: TRBJ2-3
d_call: .
cdr3_aa: CASSESPTSTDTQYF
cdr3_nt: TGCGCCAGCAGTGAGTCCCCGACTAGCACAGATACGCAGTATTTT

clone_size: few
v_call: TRBV15
j_call: TRBJ2-1
d_call: .
cdr3_aa: CATSRPTPPHRSHEQFF
cdr3_nt: TGTGCCACCAGCAGACCAACCCCCCCTCACAGGTCCCATGAGCAGTTCTTC

clone_size: .
v_call: TRBV5-4
j_call: TRBJ1-4
d_call: .
cdr3_aa: CASSAGPPGTHNEKLFF
cdr3_nt: TGTGCCAGCAGCGCGGGGCCCCCCGGGACCCATAATGAAAAACTGTTTTTT

clone_size: .
v_call: TRBV4-1
j_call: TRBJ2-7
d_call: TRBD1
cdr3_aa: CASSQERQGLVDEQYF
cdr3_nt: TGCGCCAGCAGCCAAGAGCGACAGGGTTTAGTGGACGAGCAGTACTTC

clone_size: .
v_call: TRBV7-6
j_call: TRBJ2-1
d_call: TRBD1
cdr3_aa: CASSLGQGANNEQFF
cdr3_nt: TGTGCCAGCAGCTTAGGACAGGGTGCCAACAATGAGCAGTTCTTC

clone_size: .
v_call: TRBV27
j_call: TRBJ2-2
d_call: .
cdr3_aa: CASREGMAGELFF
cdr3_nt: TGTGCCAGCAGAGAGGGTATGGCCGGGGAGCTGTTTTTT

clone_size: .
v_call: TRBV19
j_call: TRBJ1-6
d_call: .
cdr3_aa: CASTSAGTAGSPLHF
cdr3_nt: TGTGCCAGTACCTCCGCCGGAACAGCGGGCTCACCCCTCCACTTT

clone_size: .
v_call: TRBV11-2
j_call: TRBJ2-7
d_call: .
cdr3_aa: CASIPGTRPNEQYF
cdr3_nt: TGTGCCAGCATCCCTGGGACACGACCTAACGAGCAGTACTTC

clone_size: .
v_call: TRBV6-5
j_call: TRBJ1-5
d_call: TRBD1
cdr3_aa: CASEPTGGGGTQHF
cdr3_nt: TGTGCCAGTGAGCCTACAGGGGGCGGGGGGACCCAGCATTTT

clone_size: .
v_call: TRBV6-5
j_call: TRBJ1-5
d_call: .
cdr3_aa: CASTSGVGQPQHF
cdr3_nt: TGTGCCAGCACATCCGGGGTTGGTCAGCCCCAGCATTTT

clone_size: .
v_call: TRBV5-6
j_call: TRBJ1-5
d_call: TRBD1
cdr3_aa: CASSSSSYRGMWQPQHF
cdr3_nt: TGTGCCAGCTCCAGCAGTTCGTACAGGGGTATGTGGCAGCCCCAGCATTTT

clone_size: once
v_call: TRBV2
j_call: TRBJ1-2
d_call: TRBD1
cdr3_aa: CASSTGGGYGYTF
cdr3_nt: TGTGCCAGCAGTACAGGGGGAGGCTATGGCTACACCTTC

clone_size: .
v_call: TRBV10-3
j_call: TRBJ1-4
d_call: TRBD1
cdr3_aa: CAISDSVQGSSGEKLFF
cdr3_nt: TGTGCCATCAGTGATTCGGTACAGGGGTCTTCGGGAGAAAAACTGTTTTTT

clone_size: .
v_call: TRBV18
j_call: TRBJ1-1
d_call: .
cdr3_aa: CASSPRNGVTGNTEAFF
cdr3_nt: TGTGCCAGCTCCCCACGAAACGGGGTTACTGGAAACACTGAAGCTTTCTTT

clone_size: .
v_call: TRBV7-9
j_call: TRBJ1-3
d_call: .
cdr3_aa: CASSLFPDLSSGNTIYF
cdr3_nt: TGTGCCAGCAGCTTATTTCCTGATCTGAGCTCTGGAAACACCATATATTTT

clone_size: once
v_call: TRBV5-1
j_call: TRBJ2-1
d_call: .
cdr3_aa: CASSREPPYNEQFF
cdr3_nt: TGCGCCAGCAGCCGGGAGCCGCCCTACAATGAGCAGTTCTTC

clone_size: .
v_call: TRBV28
j_call: TRBJ2-1
d_call: TRBD1
cdr3_aa: CASLQGAHYNEQFF
cdr3_nt: TGTGCCAGCTTACAGGGGGCGCATTACAATGAGCAGTTCTTC

clone_size: .
v_call: TRBV29-1
j_call: TRBJ1-5
d_call: TRBD1
cdr3_aa: CSVGGQENQPQHF
cdr3_nt: TGCAGCGTTGGGGGACAGGAAAATCAGCCCCAGCATTTT

clone_size: .
v_call: TRBV5-1
j_call: TRBJ1-2
d_call: TRBD1
cdr3_aa: CASSIGTGINYGYTF
cdr3_nt: TGCGCCAGCAGCATCGGGACAGGGATTAACTATGGCTACACCTTC

clone_size: few
v_call: TRBV11-2
j_call: TRBJ1-2
d_call: .
cdr3_aa: CASSLAGDGYTF
cdr3_nt: TGTGCCAGCAGCTTGGCAGGGGATGGCTACACCTTC

clone_size: .
v_call: TRBV5-4
j_call: TRBJ1-1
d_call: TRBD1
cdr3_aa: CASRLLGQGSNTEAFF
cdr3_nt: TGTGCCAGCAGACTACTCGGACAGGGTTCGAACACTGAAGCTTTCTTT

clone_size: .
v_call: TRBV9
j_call: TRBJ2-7
d_call: .
cdr3_aa: CASSVGALASYEQYF
cdr3_nt: TGTGCCAGCAGCGTAGGTGCTCTAGCGAGCTATGAGCAGTACTTC

clone_size: .
v_call: TRBV5-1
j_call: TRBJ2-1
d_call: .
cdr3_aa: CASTLGPRTVNEQFF
cdr3_nt: TGCGCCAGCACCTTGGGCCCACGGACAGTTAATGAGCAGTTCTTC

clone_size: .
v_call: TRBV19
j_call: TRBJ2-1
d_call: .
cdr3_aa: CASSPNPVANEQFF
cdr3_nt: TGTGCCAGTAGTCCAAACCCCGTAGCAAATGAGCAGTTCTTC

clone_size: .
v_call: TRBV30
j_call: TRBJ1-1
d_call: TRBD1
cdr3_aa: CAWSGNRGVNTEAFF
cdr3_nt: TGTGCCTGGAGCGGGAACAGGGGGGTGAACACTGAAGCTTTCTTT

clone_size: .
v_call: TRBV4-3
j_call: TRBJ2-1
d_call: .
cdr3_aa: CASSQSPADGTQFF
cdr3_nt: TGCGCCAGCAGCCAGTCCCCAGCGGACGGAACGCAGTTCTTC

clone_size: .
v_call: TRBV5-1
j_call: TRBJ2-7
d_call: .
cdr3_aa: CASGEASYSYEQYF
cdr3_nt: TGCGCCAGCGGGGAGGCTAGCTACTCCTACGAGCAGTACTTC

clone_size: .
v_call: TRBV27
j_call: TRBJ2-7
d_call: TRBD2
cdr3_aa: CASSLRLAWEGEQYF
cdr3_nt: TGTGCCAGCAGTTTGAGACTAGCGTGGGAAGGCGAGCAGTACTTC

clone_size: .
v_call: TRBV5-6
j_call: TRBJ2-7
d_call: .
cdr3_aa: CASSLYGEPRKSSYEQYF
cdr3_nt: TGTGCCAGCAGCTTGTATGGGGAGCCGCGTAAAAGCTCCTACGAGCAGTACTTC

clone_size: .
v_call: TRBV5-8
j_call: TRBJ1-2
d_call: .
cdr3_aa: CASSFDSVGETNYGYTF
cdr3_nt: TGTGCCAGCAGCTTTGACAGTGTTGGGGAAACTAACTATGGCTACACCTTC

clone_size: .
v_call: TRBV4-1
j_call: TRBJ2-6
d_call: TRBD1
cdr3_aa: CASRMPGTGALGANVLTF
cdr3_nt: TGCGCCAGCAGAATGCCAGGGACAGGGGCTCTCGGGGCCAACGTCCTAACTTTC

clone_size: .
v_call: TRBV27
j_call: TRBJ2-1
d_call: .
cdr3_aa: CASSAETTTSYNEQFF
cdr3_nt: TGTGCCAGCAGTGCCGAGACTACCACTTCCTACAATGAGCAGTTCTTC

clone_size: .
v_call: TRBV5-1
j_call: TRBJ1-3
d_call: .
cdr3_aa: CASSPTTSRLYGNTIYF
cdr3_nt: TGCGCCAGCAGCCCCACGACGTCCCGACTGTATGGAAACACCATATATTTT

clone_size: .
v_call: TRBV15
j_call: TRBJ2-6
d_call: .
cdr3_aa: CATSRGGGAGANVLTF
cdr3_nt: TGTGCCACCAGCAGAGGTGGGGGGGCCGGGGCCAACGTCCTGACTTTC

clone_size: .
v_call: TRBV6-5
j_call: TRBJ1-1
d_call: .
cdr3_aa: CASSYSIWQEAFF
cdr3_nt: TGTGCCAGCAGTTACTCGATATGGCAGGAAGCTTTCTTT

clone_size: .
v_call: TRBV5-1
j_call: TRBJ1-1
d_call: .
cdr3_aa: CASSLGGGDTEAFF
cdr3_nt: TGCGCCAGCAGCTTGGGCGGCGGAGACACTGAAGCTTTCTTT

clone_size: .
v_call: TRBV28
j_call: TRBJ1-1
d_call: .
cdr3_aa: CASWGPGGQVTEAFF
cdr3_nt: TGTGCCAGCTGGGGGCCGGGGGGGCAAGTCACTGAAGCTTTCTTT

clone_size: .
v_call: TRBV5-1
j_call: TRBJ2-7
d_call: TRBD1
cdr3_aa: CASSLGAGQGGRYEQYF
cdr3_nt: TGCGCCAGCAGCTTGGGAGCGGGACAGGGTGGCAGGTACGAGCAGTACTTC

clone_size: .
v_call: TRBV19
j_call: TRBJ1-4
d_call: .
cdr3_aa: CASSLKLGATHGEKLFF
cdr3_nt: TGTGCCAGTAGTTTGAAGCTGGGGGCCACCCATGGAGAAAAACTGTTTTTT

clone_size: few
v_call: TRBV6-5
j_call: TRBJ2-1
d_call: .
cdr3_aa: CANQADSYNEQFF
cdr3_nt: TGTGCCAACCAAGCCGACTCCTACAATGAGCAGTTCTTC

clone_size: .
v_call: TRBV27
j_call: TRBJ1-5
d_call: TRBD1
cdr3_aa: CASSRTGNQPQHF
cdr3_nt: TGTGCCAGCAGCCGGACAGGAAATCAGCCCCAGCATTTT

clone_size: .
v_call: TRBV2
j_call: TRBJ1-5
d_call: .
cdr3_aa: CASSSRVDPQPQHF
cdr3_nt: TGTGCCAGCAGCTCCCGGGTAGATCCTCAGCCCCAGCATTTT

clone_size: once
v_call: TRBV4-2
j_call: TRBJ2-5
d_call: TRBD2
cdr3_aa: CASSQVSPTSGEGETQYF
cdr3_nt: TGTGCCAGCAGCCAAGTCTCCCCGACTAGCGGGGAGGGGGAGACCCAGTACTTC

clone_size: .
v_call: TRBV30
j_call: TRBJ2-7
d_call: TRBD1
cdr3_aa: CAWKGGRYEQYF
cdr3_nt: TGTGCCTGGAAAGGGGGCAGGTACGAGCAGTACTTC